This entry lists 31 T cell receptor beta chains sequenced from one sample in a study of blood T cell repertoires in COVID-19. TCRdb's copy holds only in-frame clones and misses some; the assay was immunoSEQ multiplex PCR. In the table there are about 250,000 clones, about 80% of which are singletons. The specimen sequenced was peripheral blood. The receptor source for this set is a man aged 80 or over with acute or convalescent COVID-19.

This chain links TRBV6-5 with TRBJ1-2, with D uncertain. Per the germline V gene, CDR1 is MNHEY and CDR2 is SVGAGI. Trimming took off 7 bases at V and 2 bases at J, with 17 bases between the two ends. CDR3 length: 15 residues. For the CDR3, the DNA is TGTGCCAGCACCTTATATAGGAGCGCAAACTATGGCTACACCTTC. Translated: CASTLYRSANYGYTF.

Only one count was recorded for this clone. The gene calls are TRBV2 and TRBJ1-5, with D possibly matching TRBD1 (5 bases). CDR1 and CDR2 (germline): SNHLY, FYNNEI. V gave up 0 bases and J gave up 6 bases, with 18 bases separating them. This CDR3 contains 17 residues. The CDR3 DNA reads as TGTGCCAGCAGTGAAGCCGGGGGGGTTCGGGGGAGTCAGCCCCAGCATTTT. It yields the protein CASSEAGGVRGSQPQHF.

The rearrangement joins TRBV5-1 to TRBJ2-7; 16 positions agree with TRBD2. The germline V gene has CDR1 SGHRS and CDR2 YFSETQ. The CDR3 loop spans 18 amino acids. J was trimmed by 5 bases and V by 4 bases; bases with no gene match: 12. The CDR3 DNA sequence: TGCGCCAGCAGCGTCGGGACTAGCGGGGGGGCCGTGCATGACGAGCAGTACTTC. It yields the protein CASSVGTSGGAVHDEQYF.

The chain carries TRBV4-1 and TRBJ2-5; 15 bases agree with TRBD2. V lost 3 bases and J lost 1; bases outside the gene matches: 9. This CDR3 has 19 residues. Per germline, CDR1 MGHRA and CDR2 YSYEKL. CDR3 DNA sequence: TGCGCCAGCAGCCACATCCCGGGACTAGCGGGAGGAATCCAAGAGACCCAGTACTTC. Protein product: CASSHIPGLAGGIQETQYF.

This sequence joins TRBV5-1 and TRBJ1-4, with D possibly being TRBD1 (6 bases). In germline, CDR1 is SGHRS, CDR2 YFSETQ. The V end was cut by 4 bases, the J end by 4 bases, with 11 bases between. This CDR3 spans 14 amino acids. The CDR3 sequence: CASSPGTLNEKLFF. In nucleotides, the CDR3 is TGCGCCAGCAGCCCAGGGACACTTAATGAAAAACTGTTTTTT. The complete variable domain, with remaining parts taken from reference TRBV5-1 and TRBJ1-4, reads KAGVTQTPRYLIKTRGQQVTLSCSPISGHRSVSWYQQTPGQGLQFLFEYFSETQRNKGNFPGRFSGRQFSNSRSEMNVSTLELGDSALYLCASSPGTLNEKLFFGSGTQLSVL.

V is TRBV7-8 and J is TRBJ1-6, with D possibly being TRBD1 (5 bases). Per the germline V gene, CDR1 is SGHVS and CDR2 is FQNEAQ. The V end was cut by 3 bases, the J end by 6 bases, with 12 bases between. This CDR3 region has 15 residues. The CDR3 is CASSLAETANSPLHF. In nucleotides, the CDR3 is TGTGCCAGCAGCTTGGCCGAGACAGCTAATTCACCCCTCCACTTT.

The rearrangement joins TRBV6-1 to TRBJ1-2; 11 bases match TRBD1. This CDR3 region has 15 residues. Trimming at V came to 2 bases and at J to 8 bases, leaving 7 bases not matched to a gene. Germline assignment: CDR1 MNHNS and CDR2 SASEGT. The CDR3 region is CASSELGQGAGGYTF. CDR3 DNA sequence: TGTGCCAGCAGTGAATTAGGACAGGGGGCGGGAGGCTACACCTTC.

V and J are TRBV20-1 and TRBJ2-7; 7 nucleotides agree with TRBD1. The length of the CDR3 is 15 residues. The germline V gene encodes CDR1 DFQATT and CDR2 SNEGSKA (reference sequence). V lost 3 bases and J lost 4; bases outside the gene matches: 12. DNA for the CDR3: TGCAGTGCTAGTCATGGGGTGGGCAGGGGGTACGAGCAGTACTTC. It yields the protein CSASHGVGRGYEQYF.

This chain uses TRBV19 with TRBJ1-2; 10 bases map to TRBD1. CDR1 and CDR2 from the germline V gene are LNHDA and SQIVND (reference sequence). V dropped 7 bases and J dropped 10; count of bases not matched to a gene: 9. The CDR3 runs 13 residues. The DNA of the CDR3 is TGTGCCAGTACTACCGGGACAGGGGTCGTCTACACCTTC. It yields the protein CASTTGTGVVYTF.

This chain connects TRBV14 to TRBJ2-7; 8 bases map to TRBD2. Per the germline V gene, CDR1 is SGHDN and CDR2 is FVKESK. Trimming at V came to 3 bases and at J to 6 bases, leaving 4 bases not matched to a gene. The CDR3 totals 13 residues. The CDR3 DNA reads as TGTGCCAGCAGCCAGTACCGGGAGGGCGAGCAGTACTTC. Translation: CASSQYREGEQYF. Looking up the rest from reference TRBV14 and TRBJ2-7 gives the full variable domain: EAGVTQFPSHSVIEKGQTVTLRCDPISGHDNLYWYRRVMGKEIKFLLHFVKESKQDESGMPNNRFLAERTGGTYSTLKVQPAELEDSGVYFCASSQYREGEQYFGPGTRLTVT.

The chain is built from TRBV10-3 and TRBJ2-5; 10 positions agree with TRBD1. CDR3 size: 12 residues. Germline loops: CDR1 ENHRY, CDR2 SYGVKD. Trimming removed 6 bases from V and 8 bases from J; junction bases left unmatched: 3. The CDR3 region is CAIRGTGDTQYF. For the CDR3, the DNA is TGTGCCATCAGAGGGACAGGGGATACCCAGTACTTC.

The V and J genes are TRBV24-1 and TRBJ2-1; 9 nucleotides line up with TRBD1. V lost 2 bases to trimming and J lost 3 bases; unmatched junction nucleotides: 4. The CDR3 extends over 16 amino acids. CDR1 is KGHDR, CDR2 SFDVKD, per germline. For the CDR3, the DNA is TGTGCCACCAGTGATTATGACAGGGGGAACTACAATGAGCAGTTCTTC. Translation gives CATSDYDRGNYNEQFF.

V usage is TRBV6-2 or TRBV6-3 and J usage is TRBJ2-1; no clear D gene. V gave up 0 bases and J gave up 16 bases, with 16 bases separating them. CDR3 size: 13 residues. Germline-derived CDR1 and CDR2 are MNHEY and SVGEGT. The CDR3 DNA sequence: TGTGCCAGCAGTTACTCGCACCGGGTCGCTTCCTTCTTC. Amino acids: CASSYSHRVASFF.

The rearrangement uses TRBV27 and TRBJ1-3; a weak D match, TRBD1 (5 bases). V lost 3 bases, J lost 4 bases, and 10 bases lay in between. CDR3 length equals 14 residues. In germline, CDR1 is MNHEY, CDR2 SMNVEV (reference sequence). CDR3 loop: CASSLGSGGNTIYF. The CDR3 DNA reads TGTGCCAGCAGTTTGGGGTCAGGGGGAAACACCATATATTTT.

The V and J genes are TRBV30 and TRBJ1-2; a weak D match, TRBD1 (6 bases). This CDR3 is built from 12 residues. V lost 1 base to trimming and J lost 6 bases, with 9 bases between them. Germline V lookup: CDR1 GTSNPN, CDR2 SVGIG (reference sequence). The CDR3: CAWSAYRDGYTF. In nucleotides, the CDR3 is TGTGCCTGGAGTGCTTACAGGGATGGCTACACCTTC.

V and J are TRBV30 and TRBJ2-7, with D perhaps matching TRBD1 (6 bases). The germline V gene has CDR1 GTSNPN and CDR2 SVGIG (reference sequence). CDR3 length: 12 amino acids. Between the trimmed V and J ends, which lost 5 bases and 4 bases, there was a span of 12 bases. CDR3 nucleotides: TGTGCCTGGGGTACAGGGTTTTACGAGCAGTACTTC. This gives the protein CAWGTGFYEQYF. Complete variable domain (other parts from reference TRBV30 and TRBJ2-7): SQTIHQWPATLVQPVGSPLSLECTVEGTSNPNLYWYRQAAGRGLQLLFYSVGIGQISSEVPQNLSASRPQDRQFILSSKKLLLSDSGFYLCAWGTGFYEQYFGPGTRLTVT.

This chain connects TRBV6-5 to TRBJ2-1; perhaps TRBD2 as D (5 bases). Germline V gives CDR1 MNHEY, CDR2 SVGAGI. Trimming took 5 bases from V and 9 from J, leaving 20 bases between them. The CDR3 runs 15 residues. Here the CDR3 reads CASSPDPFTRGEQFF. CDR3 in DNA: TGTGCCAGCAGTCCAGACCCCTTCACCCGGGGTGAGCAGTTCTTC.

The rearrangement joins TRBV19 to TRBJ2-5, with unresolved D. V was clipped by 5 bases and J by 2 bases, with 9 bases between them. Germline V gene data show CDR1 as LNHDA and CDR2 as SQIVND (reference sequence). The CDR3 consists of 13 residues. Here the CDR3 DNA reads TGTGCCAGTAGTCCTACGGGTCAAGAGACCCAGTACTTC. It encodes CASSPTGQETQYF. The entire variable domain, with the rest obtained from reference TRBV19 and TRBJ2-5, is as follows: DGGITQSPKYLFRKEGQNVTLSCEQNLNHDAMYWYRQDPGQGLRLIYYSQIVNDFQKGDIAEGYSVSREKKESFPLTVTSAQKNPTAFYLCASSPTGQETQYFGPGTRLLVL.

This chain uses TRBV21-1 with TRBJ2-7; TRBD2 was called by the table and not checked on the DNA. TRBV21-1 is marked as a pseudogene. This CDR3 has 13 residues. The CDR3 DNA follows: TGTGCCAGCAGCAAAGTTGCGTTATACGAGCAGTACTTC. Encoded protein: CASSKVALYEQYF.

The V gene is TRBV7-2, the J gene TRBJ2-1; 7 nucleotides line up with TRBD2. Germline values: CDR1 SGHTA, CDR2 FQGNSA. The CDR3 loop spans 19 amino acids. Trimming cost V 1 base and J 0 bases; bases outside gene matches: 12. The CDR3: CASSLVTGRLKLSYNEQFF. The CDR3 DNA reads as TGTGCCAGCAGCTTAGTAACCGGGAGGCTTAAACTCTCCTACAATGAGCAGTTCTTC.

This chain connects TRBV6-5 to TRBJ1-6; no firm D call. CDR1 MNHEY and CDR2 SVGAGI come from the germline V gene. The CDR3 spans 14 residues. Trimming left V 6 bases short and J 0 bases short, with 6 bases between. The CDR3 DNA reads TGTGCCAGCAGAGGGAGCTCCTATAATTCACCCCTCCACTTT. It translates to CASRGSSYNSPLHF.

The CDR3 reads CASSLASWGGELFF. The CDR3 DNA is TGCGCCAGCAGCTTGGCTAGCTGGGGCGGGGAGCTGTTTTTT. V usage is TRBV5-1 and J usage is TRBJ2-2, with TRBD2 as a possible D gene (5 bases). CDR3 length: 14 amino acids. Germline V gene lookup returns CDR1 SGHRS and CDR2 YFSETQ. With 0 bases removed from V and 7 bases from J, the gap between germline ends came to 10 bases.

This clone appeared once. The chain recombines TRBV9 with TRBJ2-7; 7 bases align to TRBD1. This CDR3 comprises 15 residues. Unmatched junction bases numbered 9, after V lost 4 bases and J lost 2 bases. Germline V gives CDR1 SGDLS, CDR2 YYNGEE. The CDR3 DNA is TGTGCCAGCAGCTTAAGACAGGGAAATACCTACGAGCAGTACTTC. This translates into CASSLRQGNTYEQYF.

The CDR3 loop is CASSPYGRGDTDYEQYF. DNA for the CDR3: TGTGCCAGCAGCCCCTATGGGAGGGGGGATACGGACTACGAGCAGTACTTC. The V and J genes are TRBV3-1 (or the pseudogene TRBV3-2) and TRBJ2-7; TRBD2 might be the D (7 bases). The CDR3 extends over 17 amino acids. V gave up 4 bases and J gave up 3 bases, with 22 bases separating them. CDR1 is LGHDT and CDR2 is YNNKEL in the germline V gene (reference sequence).

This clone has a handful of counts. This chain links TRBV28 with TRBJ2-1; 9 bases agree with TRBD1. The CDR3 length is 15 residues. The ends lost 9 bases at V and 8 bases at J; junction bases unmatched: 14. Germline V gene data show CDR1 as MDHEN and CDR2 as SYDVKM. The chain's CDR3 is CASCLPGQGPHEQFF. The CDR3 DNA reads TGTGCCAGTTGTTTACCGGGACAGGGTCCCCATGAGCAGTTCTTC.

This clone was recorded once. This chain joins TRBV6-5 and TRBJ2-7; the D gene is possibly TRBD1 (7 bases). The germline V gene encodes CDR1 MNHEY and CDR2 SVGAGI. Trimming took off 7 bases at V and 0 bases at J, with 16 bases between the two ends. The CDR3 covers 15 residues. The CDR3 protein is CASTPPRGASYEQYF. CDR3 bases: TGTGCCAGCACCCCACCCAGGGGGGCCTCCTACGAGCAGTACTTC.

CDR3 protein: CASSTDGNSGNTIYF. CDR3 bases: TGTGCCAGTAGTACCGACGGGAACTCTGGAAACACCATATATTTT. The rearrangement links TRBV19 to TRBJ1-3; D call uncertain. V was trimmed by 4 bases and J by 0 bases, leaving 10 bases between them. There are 15 residues in the CDR3. Germline assignment: CDR1 LNHDA and CDR2 SQIVND (reference sequence).

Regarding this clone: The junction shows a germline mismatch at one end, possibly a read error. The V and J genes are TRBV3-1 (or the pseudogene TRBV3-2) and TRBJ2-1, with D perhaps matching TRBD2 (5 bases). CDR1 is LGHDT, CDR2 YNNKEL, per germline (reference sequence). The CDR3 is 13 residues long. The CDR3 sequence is CASSQERGLVEVF. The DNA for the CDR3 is TGTGCCAGCAGCCAAGAACGAGGGCTGGTTGAGGTCTTC.

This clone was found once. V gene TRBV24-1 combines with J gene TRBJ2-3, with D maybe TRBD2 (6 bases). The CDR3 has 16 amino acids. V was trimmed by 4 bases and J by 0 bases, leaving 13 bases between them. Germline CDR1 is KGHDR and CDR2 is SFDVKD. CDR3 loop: CATSELGTSSTDTQYF. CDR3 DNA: TGTGCCACCAGTGAACTAGGGACTTCCAGCACAGATACGCAGTATTTT.

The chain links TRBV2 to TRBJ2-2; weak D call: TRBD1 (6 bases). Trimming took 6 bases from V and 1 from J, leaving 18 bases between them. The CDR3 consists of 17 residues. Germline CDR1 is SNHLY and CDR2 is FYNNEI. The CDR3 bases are TGTGCCAGCAGCCTCACCGGGACACTAATGAACACCGGGGAGCTGTTTTTT. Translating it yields CASSLTGTLMNTGELFF.

The CDR3 is CASSPRGQTYEQYF. The CDR3 bases are TGTGCCAGCTCACCTAGGGGACAGACCTACGAGCAGTACTTC. The chain carries TRBV18 and TRBJ2-7; 7 bases are a match to TRBD1. CDR1 and CDR2 (germline): KGHSH, LQKENI. V shed 3 bases, J shed 2 bases, and the junction held 4 bases outside the gene matches. The CDR3 spans 14 residues.